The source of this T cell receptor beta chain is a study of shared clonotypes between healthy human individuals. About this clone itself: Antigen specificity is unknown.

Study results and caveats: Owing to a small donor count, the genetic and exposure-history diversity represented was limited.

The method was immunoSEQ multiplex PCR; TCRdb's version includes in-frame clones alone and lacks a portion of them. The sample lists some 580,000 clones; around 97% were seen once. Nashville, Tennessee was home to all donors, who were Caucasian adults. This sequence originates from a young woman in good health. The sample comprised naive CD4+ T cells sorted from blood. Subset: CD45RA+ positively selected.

The CDR3 nucleotides read TGTGCCAGTAGTATTGGGCAGGCTGCAAGCAGCACAGATACGCAGTATTTT. Protein: CASSIGQAASSTDTQYF. The chain is built from TRBV19 and TRBJ2-3; D unresolved. The CDR3 length is 17 residues. Germline V CDR1 and CDR2: LNHDA, SQIVND (reference sequence). Trimming cost V 3 bases and J 0 bases, with 16 bases left between them.